Listed here are 17 T cell receptor beta chains from one sample, sequenced in a study of T cell responses to AZD1222 COVID-19 vaccine. Only in-frame clones appear in the TCRdb table, and some are missing; sequencing was by immunoSEQ multiplex PCR. Among about 130,000 clones listed, 75% to 95% were seen once. The sequences come from peripheral blood, collected on day 0 of AZD1222 vaccination. All receptors come from an adult in good health.

The J gene is TRBJ2-7, the V gene TRBV15, with D possibly matching TRBD1 (6 bases). CDR1 and CDR2 from the germline V gene are LNHNV and YYDKDF (reference sequence). V lost 1 base, J lost 3 bases, and 13 bases lay in between. This CDR3 has 15 residues. In DNA, the CDR3 is TGTGCCACCAGCAGAGGAACCAGGGGAGACTACGAGCAGTACTTC. It specifies CATSRGTRGDYEQYF. Complete variable domain (other parts from reference TRBV15 and TRBJ2-7): DAMVIQNPRYQVTQFGKPVTLSCSQTLNHNVMYWYQQKSSQAPKLLFHYYDKDFNNEADTPDNFQSRRPNTSFCFLDIRSPGLGDTAMYLCATSRGTRGDYEQYFGPGTRLTVT.

The chain has TRBV15 and TRBJ1-4; D is possibly TRBD1 (5 bases). The V end lost 1 base, the J end lost 8 bases, and 14 bases lay between the germline ends. The CDR3 spans 15 residues. In germline, CDR1 is LNHNV, CDR2 YYDKDF (reference sequence). The CDR3 here is CATSRGQEGSEKLFF. CDR3 bases: TGTGCCACCAGCAGAGGGCAGGAGGGGAGCGAAAAACTGTTTTTT.

This chain connects TRBV5-4 to TRBJ2-7, with 12 bases lining up with TRBD2. Per germline, CDR1 SGHNT and CDR2 YYREEE (reference sequence). With V trimmed by 3 bases and J by 3 bases, 4 bases remained unmatched. This CDR3 comprises 15 residues. CDR3 loop: CASSSGLAGNYEQYF. DNA of the CDR3: TGTGCCAGCAGCTCGGGACTAGCGGGCAACTACGAGCAGTACTTC.

V and J are TRBV10-1 and TRBJ1-1, with TRBD1 matching 8 bases. V lost 4 bases, J lost 1 base, and 5 bases stayed unmatched. CDR1 and CDR2 from the germline V gene are WNHNN and SYGVQD (reference sequence). The CDR3 is made up of 15 amino acids. CDR3 in amino acids: CASSAGQVTNTEAFF. The CDR3 nucleotides read TGCGCCAGCAGTGCGGGACAGGTAACGAACACTGAAGCTTTCTTT.

V usage is TRBV12-3 or TRBV12-4 and J usage is TRBJ2-7, with D tentatively TRBD2 (6 bases). There are 13 residues in the CDR3. Trimming took off 5 bases at V and 7 bases at J, with 15 bases between the two ends. The CDR3 nucleotides read TGTGCCAGCAGTACCCTGGGAGGCTTGGAGCAGTACTTC. Translated, it gives CASSTLGGLEQYF.

In its sample, this clone was seen a few times. The chain joins TRBV14 to TRBJ1-3, with D unclear. The CDR3 length is 15 residues. Trimming pared 4 bases from V and 8 bases from J, leaving 18 bases between. CDR1 and CDR2 from the germline V gene are SGHDN and FVKESK. The CDR3 DNA reads TGTGCCAGCAGCCTCGGGCTTTTCGAGGTAGACACCATATATTTT. Protein: CASSLGLFEVDTIYF.

The chain is built from TRBV14 and TRBJ2-3, with TRBD2 identical over 11 bases. The V and J ends lost 4 bases and 1 base, in that order; junction bases with no gene match: 10. CDR3 length: 18 residues. Germline lookup yields CDR1 SGHDN and CDR2 FVKESK. CDR3 in DNA: TGTGCCAGCAGCCCTCCACCGGGACTAGCGGATCGCACAGATACGCAGTATTTT. Encoded protein: CASSPPPGLADRTDTQYF.

The chain carries TRBV7-2 and TRBJ2-2; 8 positions match TRBD1. With 5 bases clipped from V and 3 bases from J, the junction kept 8 bases outside the gene matches. This CDR3 region has 16 residues. Germline CDR1 and CDR2: SGHTA and FQGNSA. The CDR3 sequence: CASSTGQGGDTGELFF. The CDR3 nucleotides read TGTGCCAGCAGCACCGGACAGGGAGGCGACACCGGGGAGCTGTTTTTT.

The rearrangement links TRBV9 to TRBJ2-5, with D unclear. This CDR3 has 14 residues. The germline CDR1 and CDR2 sequences are SGDLS and YYNGEE. The V end was cut by 0 bases, the J end by 2 bases, with 8 bases between. The CDR3 region is CASSVGDWQETQYF. The CDR3 nucleotides read TGTGCCAGCAGCGTAGGTGACTGGCAAGAGACCCAGTACTTC.

V is TRBV10-3 and J is TRBJ2-5; D gene unclear. Trimming removed 2 bases from V and 2 bases from J, with 6 bases in between. CDR3 size: 13 residues. Germline V gene lookup returns CDR1 ENHRY and CDR2 SYGVKD. The CDR3: CAISEGSQETQYF. The DNA of the CDR3 is TGTGCCATCAGTGAGGGCTCTCAAGAGACCCAGTACTTC.

The chain employs TRBV3-1 (or the pseudogene TRBV3-2) and TRBJ1-4; tentatively, D is TRBD1 (6 bases). Germline V lookup: CDR1 LGHDT, CDR2 YNNKEL (reference sequence). The CDR3 has 14 residues. With 4 bases removed from V and 13 bases from J, the gap between germline ends came to 19 bases. The CDR3 here is CASSPGAGGDVLFF. In DNA form, the CDR3 reads TGTGCCAGCAGCCCGGGGGCCGGAGGTGATGTACTGTTTTTT.

The CDR3 loop is CASSGQDGNTIYF. DNA of the CDR3: TGTGCCAGCAGCGGACAGGACGGAAACACCATATATTTT. The chain links TRBV3-1 (or the pseudogene TRBV3-2) to TRBJ1-3, with TRBD1 matching over 7 bases. Germline V CDR1 and CDR2: LGHDT, YNNKEL (reference sequence). J lost 4 bases, V lost 5 bases, and 2 bases had no gene match. CDR3 length: 13 residues.

The chain couples TRBV7-9 to TRBJ1-4, with 10 nucleotides matching TRBD1. The CDR3 runs 15 residues. The germline CDR1 and CDR2 sequences are SEHNR and FQNEAQ (reference sequence). Losses at the gene ends were 1 base for V and 8 bases for J; bases not matched to a gene: 4. CDR3 in amino acids: CASSLGDRGGEKLFF. CDR3 nucleotide sequence: TGTGCCAGCAGCTTAGGGGACAGGGGCGGAGAAAAACTGTTTTTT. The whole variable domain, remainder taken from reference TRBV7-9 and TRBJ1-4, is DTGVSQNPRHKITKRGQNVTFRCDPISEHNRLYWYRQTLGQGPEFLTYFQNEAQLEKSRLLSDRFSAERPKGSFSTLEIQRTEQGDSAMYLCASSLGDRGGEKLFFGSGTQLSVL.

This chain connects TRBV27 to TRBJ2-1; 15 positions agree with TRBD2. V was pared by 2 bases and J by 12 bases, with 5 bases of the junction left unmatched. The CDR3 is 15 amino acids. Germline CDR1 is MNHEY and CDR2 is SMNVEV (reference sequence). This CDR3 is CASSLTGLAGGGQFF. Here the CDR3 DNA reads TGTGCCAGCAGTTTAACTGGACTAGCGGGAGGGGGGCAGTTCTTC.

The chain joins TRBV29-1 to TRBJ2-5; D tentatively fits TRBD1 or TRBD2 (5 bases each). The V gene's germline CDR1 is SQVTM and CDR2 ANQGSEA. With 1 base removed from V and 13 bases from J, the gap between germline ends came to 7 bases. The CDR3 covers 9 residues. CDR3 sequence reads: CSVEAGRYF. The CDR3 nucleotides are TGCAGCGTTGAAGCGGGGCGGTACTTC.

The chain combines TRBV14 with TRBJ2-1; the D is unclear. The germline CDR1 and CDR2 sequences are SGHDN and FVKESK. V lost 5 bases, J lost 8 bases, and 13 bases lay in between. The CDR3 runs to 13 residues. Written as DNA, the CDR3 is TGTGCCAGCAGCTTACTCCCCCGGGATGAGCAGTTCTTC. This translates into CASSLLPRDEQFF. Based on the CDR3 plus reference TRBV14 and TRBJ2-1, the full variable domain is EAGVTQFPSHSVIEKGQTVTLRCDPISGHDNLYWYRRVMGKEIKFLLHFVKESKQDESGMPNNRFLAERTGGTYSTLKVQPAELEDSGVYFCASSLLPRDEQFFGPGTRLTVL.

The chain recombines TRBV5-1 with TRBJ1-2; D might be TRBD1 (5 bases). The CDR3 has 12 amino acids. The V end was cut by 3 bases, the J end by 8 bases, with 11 bases between. The germline V gene encodes CDR1 SGHRS and CDR2 YFSETQ. CDR3 bases: TGCGCCAGCAGCTGGGACGGCTGGGGCTACACCTTC. This sequence encodes CASSWDGWGYTF.